One TCR beta chain is described in this entry. The sample comes from a study of cytomegalovirus exposure and HLA in healthy donors. 13 Jbeta primers and 60 Vbeta primers were used for the PCR. The table came from immunoSEQ multiplex PCR; TCRdb's copy has only in-frame clones and leaves some out. The table shows approximately 100,000 clones, with about 83% occurring only once. The CDR3 totals 18 residues. The germline gives CDR1 SGHRS, CDR2 YFSETQ. The trim removed 0 bases at V and 11 bases at J, leaving 17 bases unmatched. The sample taken for sequencing was PBMCs. The TCR originated in a man aged 55 to 70 in good health and CMV-seropositive. This chain connects TRBV5-1 to TRBJ1-6, with TRBD1 matching over 7 bases. Written as DNA, the CDR3 is TGCGCCAGCAGCTTGGCCTCCTCAGATAGGGGACAGAAGCCACCCCTCCACTTT. Translating gives CASSLASSDRGQKPPLHF. The full variable domain, rest sourced from reference TRBV5-1 and TRBJ1-6, is KAGVTQTPRYLIKTRGQQVTLSCSPISGHRSVSWYQQTPGQGLQFLFEYFSETQRNKGNFPGRFSGRQFSNSRSEMNVSTLELGDSALYLCASSLASSDRGQKPPLHFGNGTRLTVT.